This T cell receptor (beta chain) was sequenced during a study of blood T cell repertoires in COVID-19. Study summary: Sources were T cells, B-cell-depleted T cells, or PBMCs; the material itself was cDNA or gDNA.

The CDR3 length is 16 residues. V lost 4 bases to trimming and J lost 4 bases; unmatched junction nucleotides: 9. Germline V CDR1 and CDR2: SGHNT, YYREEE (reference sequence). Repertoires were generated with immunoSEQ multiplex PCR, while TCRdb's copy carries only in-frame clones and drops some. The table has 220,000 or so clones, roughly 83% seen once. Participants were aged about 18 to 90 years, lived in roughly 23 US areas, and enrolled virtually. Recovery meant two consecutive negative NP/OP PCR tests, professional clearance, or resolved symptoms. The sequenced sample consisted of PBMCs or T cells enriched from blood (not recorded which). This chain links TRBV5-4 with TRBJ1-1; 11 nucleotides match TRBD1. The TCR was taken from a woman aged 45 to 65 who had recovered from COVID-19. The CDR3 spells CASSRDRGGRSTEAFF. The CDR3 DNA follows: TGTGCCAGCAGCCGGGACAGGGGGGGTCGAAGCACTGAAGCTTTCTTT.